Below, 21 T cell receptor beta chains from the same sample are listed, as sequenced in a study of T cells in Graves' hyperthyroidism and ophthalmopathy. Regions amplified from RNA transcripts were the TCR beta CDR3 regions. Using the HTBI primer set, a first-round RT-PCR was run on the TCR CDR3. TCRdb re-called the multiplex PCR reads through MiXCR, storing one row per CDR3 protein. Among roughly 560,000 distinct CDR3 sequences listed, approximately 15% were seen once. The material sequenced was blood. The receptor set was obtained from a woman in her forties with Graves' ophthalmopathy.

There are many counts of this clonotype. The genes are TRBV5-5 and TRBJ1-1, with TRBD1 as a possible D gene (6 bases). This CDR3 is built from 14 residues. Germline loops: CDR1 SGHKS, CDR2 YYEKEE (reference sequence). Trimming shortened V by 4 bases and J by 1 base, and 11 bases separated the two germline ends. The CDR3 DNA reads TGTGCCAGCAGCCCGGACAGTAAGAACACTGAAGCTTTCTTT. As protein: CASSPDSKNTEAFF.

This clonotype was seen at least ten times. V gene TRBV28 combines with J gene TRBJ2-7; 9 bases match TRBD1. CDR1 and CDR2 from the germline V gene are MDHEN and SYDVKM. CDR3 size: 17 residues. Unmatched junction bases numbered 12, after V lost 3 bases and J lost 3 bases. DNA of the CDR3: TGTGCCAGCAGTTTGTACCCTCGACAGGGGGAAGTCTACGAGCAGTACTTC. Its translation is CASSLYPRQGEVYEQYF.

There are many counts of this clonotype. The chain uses TRBV6-2 or TRBV6-3 and TRBJ2-7; 7 bases are shared with TRBD1. The length of the CDR3 is 13 residues. J gave up 7 bases and V 5 bases, and 8 bases lay outside the gene matches. Germline V CDR1 and CDR2: MNHEY, SVGEGT. CDR3 coding DNA: TGTGCCAGCAGTCCCGGGACAGTCTCGGAGCAGTACTTC. It codes for CASSPGTVSEQYF.

This clonotype was observed many times. The chain is built from TRBV20-1 and TRBJ1-3; D uncertain. The germline V gene has CDR1 DFQATT and CDR2 SNEGSKA (reference sequence). This CDR3 is 12 amino acids long. Trimming stripped 4 bases from V and 2 bases from J, with 6 bases between. The CDR3 DNA sequence: TGCAGTGCTAAAGTGACTGGAAACACCATATATTTT. Translation gives CSAKVTGNTIYF.

This clonotype has ten or more counts. The V gene is TRBV7-9, the J gene TRBJ1-2; perhaps TRBD1 as D (5 bases). Germline V CDR1 and CDR2: SEHNR, FQNEAQ (reference sequence). Trimming cost V 2 bases and J 0 bases, with 7 bases left between them. This CDR3 contains 14 residues. CDR3 coding DNA: TGTGCCAGCAGCTTATCAGGGTCTAACTATGGCTACACCTTC. Translated, it gives CASSLSGSNYGYTF. Full variable domain (rest looked up from reference TRBV7-9 and TRBJ1-2): DTGVSQNPRHKITKRGQNVTFRCDPISEHNRLYWYRQTLGQGPEFLTYFQNEAQLEKSRLLSDRFSAERPKGSFSTLEIQRTEQGDSAMYLCASSLSGSNYGYTFGSGTRLTVV.

This clonotype was seen ten or more times. V gene TRBV7-6 combines with J gene TRBJ1-2; 9 bases are shared with TRBD1. The CDR3 has 16 residues. Germline trimming cut 5 bases from V and 2 bases from J; bases unmatched to any gene: 9. Germline-derived CDR1 and CDR2 are SGHVS and FNYEAQ. The CDR3 reads CASSSPGQGRNYGYTF. The CDR3 nucleotides are TGTGCCAGCAGCAGTCCCGGACAGGGGAGGAACTATGGCTACACCTTC.

The sample holds a few counts of this clonotype. The CDR3 region is CASSHTLTGGVDEQYF. The CDR3 DNA is TGTGCCAGCAGCCACACCCTGACAGGGGGAGTGGACGAGCAGTACTTC. The J gene is TRBJ2-7, the V gene TRBV11-1, with 9 bases that match TRBD1. This CDR3 is built from 16 residues. Germline CDR1 reads SGHAT; CDR2 reads FQDESV (reference sequence). The V and J ends lost 5 bases and 5 bases, in that order; junction bases with no gene match: 13.

This clonotype was observed at least ten times. The V gene is TRBV6-2 or TRBV6-3, the J gene TRBJ2-7; no definite D call. The CDR3 is made up of 12 amino acids. The ends were cut back, 7 bases at V and 0 bases at J, with 7 bases in the middle. Germline CDR1 is MNHEY and CDR2 is SVGEGT. The CDR3 DNA sequence: TGTGCCAGCATGGCGAGCTCCTACGAGCAGTACTTC. It specifies CASMASSYEQYF.

This clonotype was picked up many times. The chain carries TRBV6-1 and TRBJ2-7, with D hard to call. Trimming stripped 2 bases from V and 2 bases from J, with 7 bases between. In germline, CDR1 is MNHNS, CDR2 SASEGT. The CDR3 totals 13 residues. The CDR3 protein is CASSESGPYEQYF. The CDR3 coding sequence is TGTGCCAGCAGTGAATCAGGTCCCTACGAGCAGTACTTC.

This clonotype was counted only a few times. This chain joins TRBV7-9 and TRBJ2-5; the D gene is possibly TRBD1 (5 bases). The CDR3 length is 14 residues. Germline CDR1 and CDR2: SEHNR and FQNEAQ (reference sequence). Trimming took off 5 bases at V and 5 bases at J, with 15 bases between the two ends. The CDR3 DNA follows: TGTGCCAGCAGCCCCGGCAGGCAGGGTGAGACCCAGTACTTC. Translated: CASSPGRQGETQYF.

This clonotype came up many times. The chain joins TRBV12-3 or TRBV12-4 to TRBJ2-2, with 7 positions matching TRBD1. This CDR3 contains 14 residues. J gave up 7 bases and V 1 base, and 3 bases lay outside the gene matches. The DNA of the CDR3 is TGTGCCAGCAGTTTAGGACAGGGAGTCGGGGAGCTGTTTTTT. Amino acid sequence: CASSLGQGVGELFF.

The table lists this clonotype with many counts. Possible read error: a much larger clone is one base away. V gene TRBV6-1 combines with J gene TRBJ1-2, with TRBD1 matching over 7 bases. From germline, CDR1 is MNHNS and CDR2 SASEGT. The CDR3 length is 14 residues. CDR3 DNA: TGTGCCAGTAGGCGTACGACCAGGGGGGATGGCCACACCTTC. As protein: CASRRTTRGDGHTF.

The V gene is TRBV24-1, the J gene TRBJ2-5; D is tentatively TRBD1 or TRBD2 (5 bases each). V was trimmed by 2 bases and J by 1 base, leaving 16 bases between them. There are 17 residues in the CDR3. Germline-derived CDR1 and CDR2 are KGHDR and SFDVKD. The CDR3 reads CATSDYGATTSQETQYF. CDR3 DNA sequence: TGTGCCACCAGTGATTATGGGGCGACTACTTCCCAAGAGACCCAGTACTTC.

The chain employs TRBV6-1 and TRBJ2-7; D is perhaps TRBD1 (6 bases). Germline V gene data show CDR1 as MNHNS and CDR2 as SASEGT. The ends were cut back, 6 bases at V and 2 bases at J, with 17 bases in the middle. The CDR3 contains 15 residues. The CDR3 spells CASREQGWVTYEQYF. The CDR3 region has the DNA TGTGCCAGCAGAGAACAGGGTTGGGTGACCTACGAGCAGTACTTC.

This clonotype was detected many times. The chain links TRBV11-2 to TRBJ2-4, with D unresolved. The V end lost 5 bases, the J end lost 7 bases, and 12 bases lay between the germline ends. The CDR3 loop spans 13 amino acids. Germline CDR1 is SGHAT and CDR2 is FQNNGV. CDR3 nucleotides: TGTGCCAGCAGCGCCGACCTAGGGAACATTCAGTACTTC. It yields the protein CASSADLGNIQYF.

This clonotype occurred many times. The rearrangement links TRBV11-1 to TRBJ1-2; 8 bases fit TRBD1. Germline loops: CDR1 SGHAT, CDR2 FQDESV (reference sequence). V lost 6 bases, J lost 8 bases, and 17 bases stayed unmatched. CDR3 length: 16 residues. The CDR3 DNA is TGTGCCAGCAGTTACTCTTTCTCGGACAGGGTGGACGGCTACACCTTC. It translates to CASSYSFSDRVDGYTF.

This clonotype was seen repeatedly, ten times or more. The rearrangement links TRBV28 to TRBJ1-2; weak D call: TRBD1 (5 bases). Germline CDR1 and CDR2: MDHEN and SYDVKM. The length of the CDR3 is 14 residues. Trimming cost V 5 bases and J 8 bases, with 18 bases left between them. CDR3 DNA sequence: TGTGCCAGCAGTCCTGGATGGCGGGGGGACGGCTACACCTTC. It encodes CASSPGWRGDGYTF.

This clonotype has a single count. The chain employs TRBV6-2 or TRBV6-3 and TRBJ1-5, with D perhaps matching TRBD1 (6 bases). V was clipped by 2 bases and J by 7 bases, with 12 bases between them. The CDR3 loop spans 14 amino acids. Germline loops: CDR1 MNHEY, CDR2 SVGEGT. The CDR3 protein is CASSYRQGHQPQHF. The CDR3 coding sequence is TGTGCCAGCAGTTACCGTCAGGGGCACCAGCCCCAGCATTTT.

This clonotype turned up a few times. This chain uses TRBV6-5 with TRBJ1-5, with 10 bases fitting TRBD1. There are 17 residues in the CDR3. Germline CDR1 is MNHEY and CDR2 is SVGAGI. Trimming took 4 bases from V and 3 from J; bases not matched to a gene: 9. The CDR3 reads CASSSLRQGADNQPQHF. For the CDR3, the DNA is TGTGCCAGCAGTTCGCTCAGACAGGGGGCCGACAATCAGCCCCAGCATTTT.

The chain couples TRBV27 to TRBJ1-6, with D possibly TRBD1 on 6 matching bases. CDR3 length equals 15 residues. Trimming cost V 11 bases and J 5 bases, with 19 bases left between them. Looked up from germline, CDR1 is MNHEY and CDR2 is SMNVEV (reference sequence). CDR3 sequence: CASAGPGQDNSPLHF. The CDR3 nucleotides read TGTGCCTCAGCGGGCCCGGGACAAGATAATTCACCCCTCCACTTT.

There are many counts of this clonotype. V gene TRBV5-1 combines with J gene TRBJ2-5; TRBD2 matches at 7 bases. There are 14 residues in the CDR3. Trimming at V came to 4 bases and at J to 5 bases, leaving 8 bases not matched to a gene. CDR1 is SGHRS, CDR2 YFSETQ, per germline. The chain's CDR3 is CASSPGTTRETQYF. The CDR3 DNA reads TGCGCCAGCAGCCCCGGGACTACAAGGGAGACCCAGTACTTC. The full variable domain, with the rest looked up from reference TRBV5-1 and TRBJ2-5, is KAGVTQTPRYLIKTRGQQVTLSCSPISGHRSVSWYQQTPGQGLQFLFEYFSETQRNKGNFPGRFSGRQFSNSRSEMNVSTLELGDSALYLCASSPGTTRETQYFGPGTRLLVL.